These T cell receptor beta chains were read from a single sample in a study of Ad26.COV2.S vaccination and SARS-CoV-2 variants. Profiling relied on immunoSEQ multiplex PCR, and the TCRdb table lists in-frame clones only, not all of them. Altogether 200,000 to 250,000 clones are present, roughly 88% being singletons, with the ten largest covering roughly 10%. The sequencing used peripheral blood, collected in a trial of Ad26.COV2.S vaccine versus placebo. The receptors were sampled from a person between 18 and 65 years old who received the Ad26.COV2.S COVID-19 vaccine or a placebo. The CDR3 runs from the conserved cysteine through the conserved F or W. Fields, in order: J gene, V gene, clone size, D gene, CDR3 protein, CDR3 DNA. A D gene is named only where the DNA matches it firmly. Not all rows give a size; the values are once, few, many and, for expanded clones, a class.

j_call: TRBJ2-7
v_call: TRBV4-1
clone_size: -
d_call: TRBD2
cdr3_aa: CASSQPTSGRATYEQYF
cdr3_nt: TGCGCCAGCAGCCAACCCACTAGCGGGAGGGCAACCTACGAGCAGTACTTC

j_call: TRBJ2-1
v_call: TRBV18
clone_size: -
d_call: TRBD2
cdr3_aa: CASSPIQLAGGPNEQFF
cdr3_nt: TGTGCCAGCTCACCAATACAACTAGCGGGAGGGCCTAATGAGCAGTTCTTC

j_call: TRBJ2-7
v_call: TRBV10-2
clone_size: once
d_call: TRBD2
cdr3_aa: CASSDAGLGSPYEQYF
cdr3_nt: TGCGCCAGCAGTGATGCGGGACTAGGGTCCCCCTACGAGCAGTACTTC

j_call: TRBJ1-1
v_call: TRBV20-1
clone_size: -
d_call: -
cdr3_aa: CSASTVTEAFF
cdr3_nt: TGCAGTGCTAGTACGGTCACTGAAGCTTTCTTT

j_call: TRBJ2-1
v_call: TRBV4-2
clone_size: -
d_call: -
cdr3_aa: CASSQVSGLSYNEQFF
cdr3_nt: TGTGCCAGCAGCCAAGTTTCGGGTTTGTCCTACAATGAGCAGTTCTTC

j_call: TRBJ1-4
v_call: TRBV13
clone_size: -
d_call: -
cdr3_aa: CASTLNRALEKLFF
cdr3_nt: TGTGCCAGCACCTTAAATAGGGCTCTTGAAAAACTGTTTTTT

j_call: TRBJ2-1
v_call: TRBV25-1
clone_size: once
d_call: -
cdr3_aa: CASTTIGEQFF
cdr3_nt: TGTGCCAGCACGACTATAGGTGAGCAGTTCTTC

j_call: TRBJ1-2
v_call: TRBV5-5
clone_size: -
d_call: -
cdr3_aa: CASSLTGSAYGYTF
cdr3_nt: TGTGCCAGCAGCTTGACCGGATCGGCGTATGGCTACACCTTC

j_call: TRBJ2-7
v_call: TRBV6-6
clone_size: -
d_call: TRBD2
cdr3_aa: CASSPPGLELYEQYF
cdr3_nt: TGTGCCAGCAGCCCCCCGGGACTAGAACTCTACGAGCAGTACTTC

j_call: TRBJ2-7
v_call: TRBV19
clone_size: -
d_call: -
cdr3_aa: CASSPDASSYEQYF
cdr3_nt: TGTGCCAGTAGTCCCGACGCGAGCTCCTACGAGCAGTACTTC

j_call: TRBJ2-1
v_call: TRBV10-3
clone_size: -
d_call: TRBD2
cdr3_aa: CAISDRMGLAGGYNEQFF
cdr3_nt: TGTGCCATCAGTGACCGGATGGGACTAGCGGGGGGCTACAATGAGCAGTTCTTC

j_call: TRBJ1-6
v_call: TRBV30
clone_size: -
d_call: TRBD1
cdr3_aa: CAFLISGQGSSPLHF
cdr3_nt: TGTGCCTTTCTTATCTCGGGACAGGGAAGTTCACCCCTCCACTTT

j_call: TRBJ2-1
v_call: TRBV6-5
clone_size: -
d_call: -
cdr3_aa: CASSYRPAHYNEQFF
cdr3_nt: TGTGCCAGCAGTTACAGGCCGGCCCATTATAATGAGCAGTTCTTC

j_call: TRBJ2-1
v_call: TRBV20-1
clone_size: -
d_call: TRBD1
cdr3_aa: CSGTGLNEQFF
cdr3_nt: TGCAGCGGGACAGGCTTAAATGAGCAGTTCTTC

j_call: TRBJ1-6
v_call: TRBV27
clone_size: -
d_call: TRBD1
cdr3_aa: CASSLGTGMGALALHF
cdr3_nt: TGTGCCAGCAGTTTAGGGACAGGGATGGGGGCCCTGGCCCTCCACTTT

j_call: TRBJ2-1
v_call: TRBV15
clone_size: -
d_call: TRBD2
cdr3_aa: CATSRSTSGSSEQFF
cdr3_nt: TGTGCCACCAGCAGGTCGACTAGCGGGAGTAGTGAGCAGTTCTTC

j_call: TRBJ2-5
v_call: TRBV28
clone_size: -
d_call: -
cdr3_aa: CASSSAGAHQETQYF
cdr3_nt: TGTGCCAGCAGTTCCGCGGGGGCGCATCAAGAGACCCAGTACTTC

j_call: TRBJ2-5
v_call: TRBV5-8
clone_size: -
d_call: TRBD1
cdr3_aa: CASSSGQGAPQQETQYF
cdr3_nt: TGTGCCAGCAGTTCCGGACAGGGGGCCCCCCAACAAGAGACCCAGTACTTC

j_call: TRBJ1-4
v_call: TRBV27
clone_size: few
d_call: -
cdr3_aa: CASSFWPPTNEKLFF
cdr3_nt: TGTGCCAGCAGTTTCTGGCCGCCAACTAATGAAAAACTGTTTTTT

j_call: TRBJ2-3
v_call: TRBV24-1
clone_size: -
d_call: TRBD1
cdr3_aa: CATSDLDRAAPDTQYF
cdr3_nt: TGTGCCACCAGTGATTTGGACAGGGCTGCCCCAGATACGCAGTATTTT

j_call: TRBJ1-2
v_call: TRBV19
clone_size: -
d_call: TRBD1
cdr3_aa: CASSPRTGFGYTF
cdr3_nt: TGTGCCAGTAGCCCCAGGACAGGGTTCGGCTACACCTTC

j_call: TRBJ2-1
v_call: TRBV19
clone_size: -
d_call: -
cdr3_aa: CASSSLGRVNEQFF
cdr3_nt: TGTGCCAGTAGTAGTTTGGGACGTGTCAATGAGCAGTTCTTC

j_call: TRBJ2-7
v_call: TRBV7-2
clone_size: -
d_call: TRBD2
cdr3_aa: CASSPPAGGTYEQYF
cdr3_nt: TGTGCCAGCAGTCCCCCAGCGGGAGGAACCTACGAGCAGTACTTC

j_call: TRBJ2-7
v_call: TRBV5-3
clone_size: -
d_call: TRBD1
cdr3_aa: CARSKTGEITYEQYF
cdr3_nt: TGTGCCAGAAGCAAAACAGGGGAGATCACCTACGAGCAGTACTTC

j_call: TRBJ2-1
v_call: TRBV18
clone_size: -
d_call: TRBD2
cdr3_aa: CASSPWTSGVYNEQFF
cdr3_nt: TGTGCCAGCTCACCATGGACTAGCGGGGTCTACAATGAGCAGTTCTTC

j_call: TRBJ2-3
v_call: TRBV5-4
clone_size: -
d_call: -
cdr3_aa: CAAPTDTQYF
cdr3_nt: TGTGCCGCTCCAACAGATACGCAGTATTTT

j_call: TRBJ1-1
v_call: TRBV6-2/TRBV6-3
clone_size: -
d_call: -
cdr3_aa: CASSAGHLNTEAFF
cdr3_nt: TGTGCCAGCAGTGCTGGACACCTGAACACTGAAGCTTTCTTT

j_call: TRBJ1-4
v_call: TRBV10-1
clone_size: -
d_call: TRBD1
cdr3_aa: CASSATGPNEKLFF
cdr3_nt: TGCGCCAGCAGCGCGACAGGGCCCAATGAAAAACTGTTTTTT

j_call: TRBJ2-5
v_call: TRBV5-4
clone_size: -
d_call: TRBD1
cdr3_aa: CASSLEQGVETQYF
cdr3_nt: TGTGCCAGCAGCTTGGAACAGGGGGTGGAGACCCAGTACTTC

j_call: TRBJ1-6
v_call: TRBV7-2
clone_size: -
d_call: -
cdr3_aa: CASSSGRGNSPLHF
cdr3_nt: TGTGCCAGCAGCTCGGGACGGGGAAATTCACCCCTCCACTTT